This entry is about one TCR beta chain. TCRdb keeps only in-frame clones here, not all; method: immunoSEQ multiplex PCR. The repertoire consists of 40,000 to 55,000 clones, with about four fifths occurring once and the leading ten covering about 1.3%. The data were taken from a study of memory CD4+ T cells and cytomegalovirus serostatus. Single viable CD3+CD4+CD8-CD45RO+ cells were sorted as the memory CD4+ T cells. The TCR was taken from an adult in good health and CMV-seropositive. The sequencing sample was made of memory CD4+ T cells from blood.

The CDR3: CASSKVLRGRTEKRGEQYF. CDR3 coding DNA: TGTGCCAGCAGTAAAGTCCTTCGGGGGCGTACAGAAAAACGAGGCGAGCAGTACTTC. The V call is TRBV28, the J call TRBJ2-7, with D possibly being TRBD1 or TRBD2 (6 bases each). Trimming shortened V by 5 bases and J by 6 bases, and 32 bases separated the two germline ends. The germline CDR1 and CDR2 sequences are MDHEN and SYDVKM. The CDR3 is made up of 19 amino acids.